This paragraph reports one T cell receptor (beta chain). In the source study's methods: Nucleated cell counts were estimated from reference gene primer amplification. Assay: immunoSEQ multiplex PCR; the TCRdb copy retains only in-frame clones and omits some. That table gives V, J and clone size, and the DNA gave D and trimming. The sample contains 35,000 to 50,000 clones, approximately 85% of which appear only once. The data originate from a study of blood T cell repertoires in COVID-19. Overall study context: Whether acute or convalescent, the COVID-19 samples came from the United States, Italy and Spain. PBMCs, B-cell-depleted T cells, or T cells provided the cDNA or gDNA that made up the material.

Germline CDR1 and CDR2: MGHRA and YSYEKL. This CDR3 spans 18 amino acids. The V segment lost 4 bases and the J segment 5 bases; nucleotides outside the gene matches: 12. This chain uses TRBV4-1 with TRBJ2-5; TRBD2 matches at 14 bases. The sequence was collected from a man aged 55 to 70 with acute or convalescent COVID-19. What was sequenced was peripheral blood. CDR3 region: CASSRIPGTSGGYETQYF. In DNA, the CDR3 is TGCGCCAGCAGCCGGATACCCGGGACTAGCGGGGGATATGAGACCCAGTACTTC.